Each of the 16 T cell receptor beta chains below was sequenced from the same sample in a study of molecular identifiers for immune sequencing clone quantification. Using its own MiXCR run on the PCR reads, TCRdb lists one record per CDR3 protein. Among around 470,000 distinct CDR3 sequences listed, 25% were seen once. Input material: naive CD8+ T cells from blood, with Jurkat cell RNA spiked in. The subset was: FACS-sorted CD8+CD4-CCR7+CD45RA+ naive T cells. The source is a human donor in good health. Some libraries in this study had Jurkat cell RNA spiked in.

CDR3 loop: CASTDTSWNLQETQYF. In nucleotides, the CDR3 is TGTGCCAGCACTGACACTTCTTGGAACCTACAAGAGACCCAGTACTTC. The chain is built from TRBV6-1 and TRBJ2-5; D is uncertain. Per the germline V gene, CDR1 is MNHNS and CDR2 is SASEGT. The V gene lost 7 bases and the J gene lost 2 bases, with 20 bases spanning the gap. This CDR3 has 16 amino acids.

This chain links TRBV27 with TRBJ2-7, with D possibly called TRBD1 or TRBD2 (5 bases each). Germline V gives CDR1 MNHEY, CDR2 SMNVEV (reference sequence). This CDR3 spans 14 amino acids. V lost 8 bases and J lost 6, with 20 bases in between. CDR3 in amino acids: CASGPGTQPLEQYF. The CDR3 DNA sequence: TGTGCCAGCGGACCCGGGACCCAACCCCTCGAGCAGTACTTC.

This clonotype has a count of ten or more. The rearrangement uses TRBV3-1 and TRBJ2-3; D is undetermined. This CDR3 comprises 13 residues. Germline loops: CDR1 LGHDT, CDR2 YNNKEL (reference sequence). V was cut by 1 base and J by 6 bases, with 8 bases left in between. The CDR3 DNA is TGTGCCAGCAGCCAAGTGTCGTCTGATACGCAGTATTTT. It translates to CASSQVSSDTQYF.

Turning to this clonotype: With a much larger clone just one base away, this may be a read error. CDR3 coding DNA: TGTGCCAGCAGCGCCCTGGTCGGTCCGAACACTGAAGCTTTCTTT. Amino acids: CASSALVGPNTEAFF. V usage is TRBV9 and J usage is TRBJ1-1; no firm D call. Looked up from germline, CDR1 is SGDLS and CDR2 is YYNGEE. This CDR3 spans 15 amino acids. V was clipped by 3 bases and J by 1 base, with 13 bases between them.

This rearrangement joins TRBV27 to TRBJ2-5; TRBD2 is a possible D gene (6 bases). The V and J ends lost 5 bases and 2 bases respectively, with 15 bases between them. CDR1 and CDR2 from the germline V gene are MNHEY and SMNVEV (reference sequence). The CDR3 covers 15 residues. The CDR3 nucleotides are TGTGCCAGCAGTAGCGGAGGGCCCGGGCAAGAGACCCAGTACTTC. Translated: CASSSGGPGQETQYF.

There are a few counts of this clonotype. V usage is TRBV7-8 and J usage is TRBJ1-3; weak D call: TRBD1 (6 bases). CDR1 SGHVS and CDR2 FQNEAQ come from the germline V gene. The CDR3 extends over 15 amino acids. Trimming cost V 5 bases and J 0 bases, with 11 bases left between them. CDR3 in amino acids: CASSQGQSSGNTIYF. For the CDR3, the DNA is TGTGCCAGCAGCCAAGGACAGAGCTCTGGAAACACCATATATTTT.

This rearrangement joins TRBV5-4 to TRBJ1-2, with D maybe TRBD1 (5 bases). The germline V gene has CDR1 SGHNT and CDR2 YYREEE (reference sequence). The CDR3 length is 15 residues. The V and J ends lost 0 bases and 2 bases respectively, with 11 bases between them. CDR3 coding DNA: TGTGCCAGCAGCTTGGAAGAGGGGCTAAACTATGGCTACACCTTC. Its translation is CASSLEEGLNYGYTF.

Points on this clonotype: Germline is not matched at one junction end, which may reflect a read error. The chain links TRBV6-5 to TRBJ2-1; 9 nucleotides agree with TRBD1. The V gene's germline CDR1 is MNHEY and CDR2 SVGAGI. This CDR3 has 14 amino acids. The CDR3 coding sequence is TGTGCCAGCGGTTACTCAACAGGGGGCGATGAGCAGTTCTTC. Its protein is CASGYSTGGDEQFF.

With respect to this clonotype: With a much larger clone just one base away, this may be a read error. The rearrangement links TRBV20-1 to TRBJ2-7; D gene uncertain. From germline, CDR1 is DFQATT and CDR2 SNEGSKA (reference sequence). The V and J ends lost 3 bases and 1 base respectively, with 7 bases between them. There are 12 residues in the CDR3. CDR3: CSASDISYEQYF. The CDR3 DNA reads TGCAGTGCTAGTGACATATCCTACGAGCAGTACTTC.

There are a few counts of this clonotype. The V call is TRBV27, the J call TRBJ2-7; TRBD1 matches 10 bases. V dropped 4 bases and J dropped 5; count of bases not matched to a gene: 8. Germline CDR1 MNHEY, CDR2 SMNVEV (reference sequence). The CDR3 is 15 amino acids. CDR3 protein: CASSSPGQGYNEQYF. The CDR3 coding sequence is TGTGCCAGCAGTTCTCCGGGACAGGGGTATAACGAGCAGTACTTC.

This clonotype has a handful of counts. The chain couples TRBV2 to TRBJ1-5, with D tentatively TRBD1 (6 bases). V lost 7 bases and J lost 3, with 16 bases in between. Germline values: CDR1 SNHLY, CDR2 FYNNEI. The CDR3 sequence is 15 residues long. The CDR3 DNA follows: TGTGCCAGCACCGAATGGGGACACAACAATCAGCCCCAGCATTTT. Translated, it gives CASTEWGHNNQPQHF.

As DNA, the CDR3 is TGCAGCGCACGCGAGAGCTCCTACGAGCAGTACTTC. Amino acid sequence: CSARESSYEQYF. This chain uses TRBV29-1 with TRBJ2-7; D remains ambiguous. V dropped 7 bases and J dropped 0 bases, with 10 bases sitting between them. The germline V gene has CDR1 SQVTM and CDR2 ANQGSEA. The CDR3 length is 12 residues.

This clonotype was detected a few times. This chain links TRBV3-1 with TRBJ2-7; D is ambiguous. The CDR3 covers 15 residues. Germline loops: CDR1 LGHDT, CDR2 YNNKEL (reference sequence). The V and J ends lost 4 bases and 2 bases respectively, with 15 bases between them. CDR3 nucleotide sequence: TGTGCCAGCAGCCCGAGGACCCTAATTACCTACGAGCAGTACTTC. Translating it yields CASSPRTLITYEQYF.

This clonotype was recorded a few times. The V and J genes are TRBV27 and TRBJ1-1; D is possibly TRBD1 (5 bases). V gave up 2 bases and J gave up 7 bases, with 17 bases separating them. The CDR3 has 15 residues. CDR1 is MNHEY, CDR2 SMNVEV, per germline (reference sequence). The CDR3 DNA follows: TGTGCCAGCAGTTTACTCGTAGGGGCTGCGGATGAAGCTTTCTTT. Residues: CASSLLVGAADEAFF.

This clonotype occurred many times. The chain employs TRBV30 and TRBJ2-3; 13 bases are shared with TRBD2. Germline V gene lookup returns CDR1 GTSNPN and CDR2 SVGIG (reference sequence). Trimming removed 5 bases from V and 5 bases from J; junction bases left unmatched: 1. The CDR3 loop spans 13 amino acids. In DNA form, the CDR3 reads TGTGCCTGGGGACTAGCGGGGGAAGATACGCAGTATTTT. Translated, it gives CAWGLAGEDTQYF.

Comment on this clonotype: Just one base apart from a much larger clone, this may be a read error. The chain couples TRBV7-9 to TRBJ2-3; no clear D. The CDR3 has 16 residues. Germline lookup yields CDR1 SEHNR and CDR2 FQNEAQ (reference sequence). Trimming cost V 5 bases and J 5 bases, with 20 bases left between them. Written as DNA, the CDR3 is TGTGCCAGCAGCCCAACCGGCGCGTCTATGGAAGATACGCAGTATTTT. Protein product: CASSPTGASMEDTQYF.